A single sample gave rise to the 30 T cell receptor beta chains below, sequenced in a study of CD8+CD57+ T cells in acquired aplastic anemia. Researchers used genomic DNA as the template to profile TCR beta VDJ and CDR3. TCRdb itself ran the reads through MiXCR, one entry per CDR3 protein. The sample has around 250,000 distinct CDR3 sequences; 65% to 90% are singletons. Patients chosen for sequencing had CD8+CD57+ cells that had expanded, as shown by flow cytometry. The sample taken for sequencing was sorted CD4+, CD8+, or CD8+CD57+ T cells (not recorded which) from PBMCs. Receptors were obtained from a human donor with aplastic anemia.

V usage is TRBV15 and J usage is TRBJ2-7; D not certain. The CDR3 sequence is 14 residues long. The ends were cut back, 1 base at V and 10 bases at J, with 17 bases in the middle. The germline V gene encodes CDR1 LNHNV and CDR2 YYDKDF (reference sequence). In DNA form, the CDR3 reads TGTGCCACCAGCAGAGGCAGCGAGCATGACCCCCAGTACTTC. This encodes CATSRGSEHDPQYF.

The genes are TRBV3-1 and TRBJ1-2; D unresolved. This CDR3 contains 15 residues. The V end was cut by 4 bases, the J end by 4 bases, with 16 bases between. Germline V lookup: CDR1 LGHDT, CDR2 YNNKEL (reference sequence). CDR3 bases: TGTGCCAGCAGCCCACCCCCGGAATGGAGCTATGGCTACACCTTC. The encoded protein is CASSPPPEWSYGYTF.

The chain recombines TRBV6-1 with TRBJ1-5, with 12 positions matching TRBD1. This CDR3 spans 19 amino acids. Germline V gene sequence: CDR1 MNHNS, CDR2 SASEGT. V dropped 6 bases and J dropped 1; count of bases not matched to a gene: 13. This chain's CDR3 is CASRKGPGQGARSNQPQHF. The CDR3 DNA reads TGTGCCAGCAGAAAAGGGCCGGGACAGGGGGCGCGAAGCAATCAGCCCCAGCATTTT.

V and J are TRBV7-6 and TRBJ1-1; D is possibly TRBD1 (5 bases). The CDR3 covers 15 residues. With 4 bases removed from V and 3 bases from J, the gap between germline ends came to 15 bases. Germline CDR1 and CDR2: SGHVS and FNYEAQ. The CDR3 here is CASSSLSTDYTEAFF. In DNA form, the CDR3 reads TGTGCCAGCAGCTCTTTATCGACAGACTACACTGAAGCTTTCTTT. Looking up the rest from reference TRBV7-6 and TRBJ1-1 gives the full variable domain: GAGVSQSPRYKVTKRGQDVALRCDPISGHVSLYWYRQALGQGPEFLTYFNYEAQQDKSGLPNDRFSAERPEGSISTLTIQRTEQRDSAMYRCASSSLSTDYTEAFFGQGTRLTVV.

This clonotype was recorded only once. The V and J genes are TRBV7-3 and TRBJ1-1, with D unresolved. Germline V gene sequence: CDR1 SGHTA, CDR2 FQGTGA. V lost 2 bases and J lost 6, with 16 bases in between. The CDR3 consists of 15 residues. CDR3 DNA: TGTGCCAGCAGCTTAGCCCACGCGGCGAAAGCTGAAGCTTTCTTT. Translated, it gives CASSLAHAAKAEAFF. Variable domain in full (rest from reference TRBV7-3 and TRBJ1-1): GAGVSQTPSNKVTEKGKYVELRCDPISGHTALYWYRQSLGQGPEFLIYFQGTGAADDSGLPNDRFFAVRPEGSVSTLKIQRTERGDSAVYLCASSLAHAAKAEAFFGQGTRLTVV.

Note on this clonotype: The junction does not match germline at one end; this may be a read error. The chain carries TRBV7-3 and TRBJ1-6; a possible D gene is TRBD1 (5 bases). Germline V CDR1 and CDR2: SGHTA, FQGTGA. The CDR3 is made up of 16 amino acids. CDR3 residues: CASTLGEGGYNAPLHF. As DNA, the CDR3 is TGTGCCAGCACCCTGGGGGAGGGCGGCTATAATGCACCCCTCCACTTT.

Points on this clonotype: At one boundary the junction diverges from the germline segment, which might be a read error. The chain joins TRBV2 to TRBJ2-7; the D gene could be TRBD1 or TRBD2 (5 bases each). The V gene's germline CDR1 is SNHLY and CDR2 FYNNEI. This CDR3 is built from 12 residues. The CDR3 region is CASSVGVDEQHF. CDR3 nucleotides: TGTGCCAGCAGCGTGGGGGTGGACGAGCAGCACTTC.

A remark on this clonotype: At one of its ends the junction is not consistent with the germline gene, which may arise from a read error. CDR3 in amino acids: CASSAAGGPGTLFF. CDR3 nucleotides: TGTGCCAGCAGCGCCGCGGGAGGTCCCGGTACGCTGTTTTTT. The rearrangement links TRBV10-2 to TRBJ2-3; TRBD2 agrees at 8 bases. The J call may not be correct, given that the DNA end is closer to TRBJ2-2. Germline CDR1 is WSHSY and CDR2 is SAAADI. The CDR3 is 14 amino acids.

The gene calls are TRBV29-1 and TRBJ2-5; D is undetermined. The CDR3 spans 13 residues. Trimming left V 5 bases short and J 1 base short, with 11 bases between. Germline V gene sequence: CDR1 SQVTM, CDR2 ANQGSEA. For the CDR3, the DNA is TGCAGCGTTTCACAGAATCTCCAAGAGACCCAGTACTTC. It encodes CSVSQNLQETQYF.

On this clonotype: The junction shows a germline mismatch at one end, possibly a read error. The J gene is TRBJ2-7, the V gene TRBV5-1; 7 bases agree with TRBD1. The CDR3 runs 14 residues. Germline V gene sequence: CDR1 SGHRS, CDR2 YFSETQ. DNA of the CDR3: TGCGCCAGCAGCCCAACGGACAGGACCTACAAGCAGTACTTC. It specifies CASSPTDRTYKQYF.

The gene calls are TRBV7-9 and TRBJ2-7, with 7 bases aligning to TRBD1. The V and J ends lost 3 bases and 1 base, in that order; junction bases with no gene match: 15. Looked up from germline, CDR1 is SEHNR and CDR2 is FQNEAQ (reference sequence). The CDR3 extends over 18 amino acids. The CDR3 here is CASSFDLTGNAQSYEQYV. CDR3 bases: TGTGCCAGCAGCTTTGATCTGACAGGGAACGCCCAATCCTACGAGCAGTACGTC.

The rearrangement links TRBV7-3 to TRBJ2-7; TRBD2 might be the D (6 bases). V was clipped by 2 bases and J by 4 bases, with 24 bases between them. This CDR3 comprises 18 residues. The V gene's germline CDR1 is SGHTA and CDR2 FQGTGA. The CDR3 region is CASSLSGGGKALAYEQYV. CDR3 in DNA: TGTGCCAGCAGCTTATCAGGCGGAGGGAAAGCCCTAGCTTACGAGCAGTACGTC.

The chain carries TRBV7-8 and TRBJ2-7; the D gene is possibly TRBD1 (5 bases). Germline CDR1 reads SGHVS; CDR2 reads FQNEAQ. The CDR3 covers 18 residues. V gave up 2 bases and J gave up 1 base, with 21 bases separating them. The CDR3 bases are TGTGCCAGCAGCTTACATCCAGATGCGACAGCCCAGTCCTACGAGCAGTACGTC. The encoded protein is CASSLHPDATAQSYEQYV.

The CDR3 loop is CASSPRRDTYSGNTIYF. CDR3 nucleotide sequence: TGTGCCAGCAGCCCCCGCCGGGACACCTACTCTGGAAACACCATATATTTT. The genes are TRBV7-8 and TRBJ1-3; D is perhaps TRBD1 (6 bases). In germline, CDR1 is SGHVS, CDR2 FQNEAQ. Trimming stripped 5 bases from V and 0 bases from J, with 17 bases between. CDR3 length equals 17 residues.

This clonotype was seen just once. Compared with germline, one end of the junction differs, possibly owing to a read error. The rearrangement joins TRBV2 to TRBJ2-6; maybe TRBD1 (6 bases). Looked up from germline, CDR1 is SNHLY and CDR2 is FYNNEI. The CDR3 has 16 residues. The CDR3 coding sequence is TGTGCCAGCAGCTTCGCGGGTAGCTACGGGGACAACGTTCTGACTTTC. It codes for CASSFAGSYGDNVLTF.

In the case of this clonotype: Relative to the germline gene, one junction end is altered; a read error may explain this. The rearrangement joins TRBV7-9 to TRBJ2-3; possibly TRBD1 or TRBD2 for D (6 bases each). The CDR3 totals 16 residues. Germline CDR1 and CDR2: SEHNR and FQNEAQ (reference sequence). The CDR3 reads CASGDGGTDTQDMQYF. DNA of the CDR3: TGTGCCAGCGGGGACGGGGGCACAGATACGCAGGATATGCAGTATTTT. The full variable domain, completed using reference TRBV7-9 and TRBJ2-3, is DTGVSQNPRHKITKRGQNVTFRCDPISEHNRLYWYRQTLGQGPEFLTYFQNEAQLEKSRLLSDRFSAERPKGSFSTLEIQRTEQGDSAMYLCASGDGGTDTQDMQYFGPGTRLTVL.

The CDR3 DNA is TGTGCCAGCAGCCTTAAACCGGGGGGATCCTCCTACTATTTT. Its protein product is CASSLKPGGSSYYF. J is TRBJ2-3 and V is TRBV9; TRBD2 aligns across 7 bases. Per germline, CDR1 SGDLS and CDR2 YYNGEE. With V trimmed by 4 bases and J by 15 bases, 17 bases remained unmatched. This CDR3 region has 14 residues.

The CDR3 here is CASALTGGRGTYEQYF. CDR3 sequence (DNA): TGTGCCTCTGCCCTAACCGGCGGGAGAGGCACTTACGAGCAGTACTTC. The genes are TRBV7-3 and TRBJ2-7; 7 bases align to TRBD2. The germline V gene has CDR1 SGHTA and CDR2 FQGTGA. The junction had 20 bases not matched to a gene; V was cut back by 11 bases and J by 4 bases. The CDR3 contains 16 residues. The full variable domain, in which reference TRBV7-3 and TRBJ2-7 provide the parts outside the CDR3, is GAGVSQTPSNKVTEKGKYVELRCDPISGHTALYWYRQSLGQGPEFLIYFQGTGAADDSGLPNDRFFAVRPEGSVSTLKIQRTERGDSAVYLCASALTGGRGTYEQYFGPGTRLTVT.

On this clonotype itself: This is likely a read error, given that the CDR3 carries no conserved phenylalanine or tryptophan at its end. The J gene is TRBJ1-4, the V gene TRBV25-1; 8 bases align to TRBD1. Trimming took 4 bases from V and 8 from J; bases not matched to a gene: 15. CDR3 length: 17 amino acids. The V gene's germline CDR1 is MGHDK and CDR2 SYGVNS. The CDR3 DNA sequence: TGTGCCAGCAGTGGATCAGGGGGCATTAACTACAGCGAAAAACTGTTTCTT. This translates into CASSGSGGINYSEKLFL.

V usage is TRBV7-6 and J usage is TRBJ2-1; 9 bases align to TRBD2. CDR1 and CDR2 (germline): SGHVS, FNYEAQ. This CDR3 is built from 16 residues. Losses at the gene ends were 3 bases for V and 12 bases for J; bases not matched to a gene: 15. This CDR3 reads CASSFQRGGGGVLQFF. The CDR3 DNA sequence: TGTGCCAGCAGCTTTCAAAGAGGCGGGGGGGGTGTTTTGCAGTTCTTC.

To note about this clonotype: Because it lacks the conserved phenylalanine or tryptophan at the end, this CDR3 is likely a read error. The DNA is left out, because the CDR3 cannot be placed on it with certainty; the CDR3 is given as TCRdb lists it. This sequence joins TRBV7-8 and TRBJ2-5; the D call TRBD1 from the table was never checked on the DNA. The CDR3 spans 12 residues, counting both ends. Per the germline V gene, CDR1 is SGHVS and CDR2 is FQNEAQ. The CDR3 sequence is CAVLGAAGTESL.

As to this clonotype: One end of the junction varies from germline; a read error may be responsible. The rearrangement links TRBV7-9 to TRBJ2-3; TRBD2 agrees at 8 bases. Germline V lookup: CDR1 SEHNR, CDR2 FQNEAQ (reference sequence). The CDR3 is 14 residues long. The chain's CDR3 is CASSFPRGGGSQDF. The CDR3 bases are TGTGCCAGCAGCTTTCCAAGAGGCGGGGGGAGCCAGGATTTT.

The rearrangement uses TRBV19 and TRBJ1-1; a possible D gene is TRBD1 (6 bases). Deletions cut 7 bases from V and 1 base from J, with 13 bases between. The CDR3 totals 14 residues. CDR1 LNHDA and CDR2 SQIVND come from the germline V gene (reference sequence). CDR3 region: CASTDRRGNTEAFF. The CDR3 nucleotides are TGTGCCAGTACCGACAGGAGGGGGAACACTGAAGCTTTCTTT.

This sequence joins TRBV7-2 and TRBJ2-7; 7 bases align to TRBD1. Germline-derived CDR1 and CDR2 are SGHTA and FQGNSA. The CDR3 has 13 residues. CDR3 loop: CASSLELQRQGDV. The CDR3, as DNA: TGTGCCAGCAGCTTGGAACTTCAGCGTCAGGGGGACGTC.

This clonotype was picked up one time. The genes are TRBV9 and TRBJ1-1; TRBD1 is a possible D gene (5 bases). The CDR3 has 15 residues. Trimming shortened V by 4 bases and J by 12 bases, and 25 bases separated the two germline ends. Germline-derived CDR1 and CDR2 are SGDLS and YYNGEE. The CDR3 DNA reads TGTGCCAGCAGCTTCGATAGCACAGGCTACACTTCACCTTTCTTT. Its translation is CASSFDSTGYTSPFF. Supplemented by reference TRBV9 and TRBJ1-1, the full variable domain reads DSGVTQTPKHLITATGQRVTLRCSPRSGDLSVYWYQQSLDQGLQFLIQYYNGEERAKGNILERFSAQQFPDLHSELNLSSLELGDSALYFCASSFDSTGYTSPFFGQGTRLTVV.

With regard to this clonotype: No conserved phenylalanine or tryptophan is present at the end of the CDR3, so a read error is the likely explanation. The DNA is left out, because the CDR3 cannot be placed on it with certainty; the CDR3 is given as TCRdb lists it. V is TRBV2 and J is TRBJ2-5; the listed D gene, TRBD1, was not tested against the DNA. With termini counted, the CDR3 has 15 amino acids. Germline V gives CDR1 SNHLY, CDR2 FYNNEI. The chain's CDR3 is CASSAGGIHEQFFRL.

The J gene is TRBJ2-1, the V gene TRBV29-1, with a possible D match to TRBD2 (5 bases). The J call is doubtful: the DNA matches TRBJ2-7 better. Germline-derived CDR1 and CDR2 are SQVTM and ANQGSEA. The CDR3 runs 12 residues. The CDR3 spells CVISSEGSEQYF. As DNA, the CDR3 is TGCGTCATTAGCTCAGAGGGTAGTGAGCAGTACTTC.

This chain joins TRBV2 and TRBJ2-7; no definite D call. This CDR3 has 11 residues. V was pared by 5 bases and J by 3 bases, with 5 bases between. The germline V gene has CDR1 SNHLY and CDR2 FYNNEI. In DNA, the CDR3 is TGTGCCAGCAGTCCCCTCTACGAGCAGTACTTC. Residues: CASSPLYEQYF.

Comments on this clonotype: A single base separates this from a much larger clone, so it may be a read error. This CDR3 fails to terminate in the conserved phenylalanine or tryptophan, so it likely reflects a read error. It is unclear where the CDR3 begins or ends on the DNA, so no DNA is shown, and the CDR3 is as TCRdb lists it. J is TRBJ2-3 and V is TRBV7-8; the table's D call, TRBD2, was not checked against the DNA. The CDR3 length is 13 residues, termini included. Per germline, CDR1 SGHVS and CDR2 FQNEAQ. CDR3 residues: CASSLAGSPDKQY.

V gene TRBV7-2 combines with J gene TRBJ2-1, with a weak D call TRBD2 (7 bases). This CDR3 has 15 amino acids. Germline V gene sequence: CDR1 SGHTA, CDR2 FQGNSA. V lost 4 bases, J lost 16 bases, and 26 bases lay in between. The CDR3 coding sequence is TGTGCCAGCAGCTCAAGGGGGGGCGGCAAGACCCAGTACTTCTTC. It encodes CASSSRGGGKTQYFF.